The T cell receptor (beta chain) described here comes from a study of shared clonotypes between healthy human individuals. General study results and limits: Clonotypes not shared had lower generation probabilities than those common to all four donors.

Comment on this clone: Its specificity is not known.

The table came from immunoSEQ multiplex PCR; TCRdb's copy has only in-frame clones and leaves some out. The table includes some 2 million clones, approximately 95% detected once. Cells designated naive CD8 were CD45RO-negative and were positively selected for CCR7, with terminally differentiated effector memory CD45RA+ cells excluded. The germline V gene has CDR1 ENHRY and CDR2 SYGVKD. This CDR3 contains 16 residues. V lost 2 bases and J lost 5, with 19 bases in between. The J gene is TRBJ2-7, the V gene TRBV10-3, with TRBD2 as a possible D gene (7 bases). The sequenced sample consisted of naive CD8+ T cells sorted from blood. The sequence derives from a man in his late teens or twenties in good health. In DNA, the CDR3 is TGTGCCATCAGTGAGGCCCACGGGGGGCCGGACGACGAGCAGTACTTC. It specifies CAISEAHGGPDDEQYF.